The 22 T cell receptor beta chains given below trace back to one sample, sequenced in a study of shared clonotypes between healthy human individuals. Method: immunoSEQ multiplex PCR; TCRdb's copy keeps in-frame clones and lacks some. The repertoire holds 2.5 million or so clones, with around 94% as singletons. Sequencing input: naive CD4+ T cells sorted from blood. Stated subset: CD45RA+ positively selected. These receptors were taken from a man between 18 and 35 years old in good health.

As for this clone: The same CDR3 is also encoded by other DNA sequences in this sample. This chain uses TRBV7-2 with TRBJ2-1, with D perhaps TRBD1 (5 bases). Germline V gene data show CDR1 as SGHTA and CDR2 as FQGNSA. V was pared by 2 bases and J by 10 bases, with 9 bases between. The CDR3 runs 12 residues. As DNA, the CDR3 is TGTGCCAGCAGCTTATCAGGGCGGGAGCAGTTCTTC. It yields the protein CASSLSGREQFF.

The chain uses TRBV20-1 and TRBJ2-7; maybe TRBD2 (5 bases). With 5 bases removed from V and 7 bases from J, the gap between germline ends came to 12 bases. Germline-derived CDR1 and CDR2 are DFQATT and SNEGSKA (reference sequence). The CDR3 sequence is 11 residues long. The CDR3 DNA reads as TGCAGTGCTTTTGGGCCGGGGGAGCAGTACTTC. It yields the protein CSAFGPGEQYF.

V and J are TRBV30 and TRBJ1-5, with D tentatively TRBD1 (6 bases). This CDR3 has 13 residues. The V end was cut by 5 bases, the J end by 1 base, with 9 bases between. Germline V gives CDR1 GTSNPN, CDR2 SVGIG (reference sequence). CDR3 residues: CAWGGASNQPQHF. The CDR3, as DNA: TGTGCCTGGGGGGGGGCAAGCAATCAGCCCCAGCATTTT.

V and J are TRBV2 and TRBJ1-2, with TRBD1 matching over 9 bases. CDR3 length equals 13 residues. The V and J ends lost 7 bases and 7 bases, in that order; junction bases with no gene match: 7. From germline, CDR1 is SNHLY and CDR2 FYNNEI. The DNA of the CDR3 is TGTGCCAGCAATACACAGGGGGCGACTGGCTACACCTTC. It translates to CASNTQGATGYTF.

This clone has a single count. The chain has TRBV15 and TRBJ2-3; 7 bases map to TRBD2. The J segment lost 6 bases and the V segment lost 4 bases, leaving 13 bases of the junction unmatched. The CDR3 is 16 residues long. Germline V gives CDR1 LNHNV, CDR2 YYDKDF (reference sequence). The CDR3 here is CATSTRDSTAGDTQYF. The CDR3 region has the DNA TGTGCCACCAGCACCAGGGACTCAACAGCGGGGGATACGCAGTATTTT.

This clone was seen a single time. The rearrangement joins TRBV6-5 to TRBJ1-1; D is ambiguous. The CDR3 length is 13 residues. Germline lookup yields CDR1 MNHEY and CDR2 SVGAGI. V lost 6 bases, J lost 5 bases, and 13 bases lay in between. CDR3 sequence reads: CASSNEGLTEAFF. The CDR3 nucleotides are TGTGCCAGCAGCAATGAAGGGCTTACTGAAGCTTTCTTT.

The chain employs TRBV9 and TRBJ2-3; 12 bases agree with TRBD2. The ends lost 0 bases at V and 5 bases at J; junction bases unmatched: 7. Germline V gives CDR1 SGDLS, CDR2 YYNGEE. There are 17 residues in the CDR3. CDR3 DNA: TGTGCCAGCAGCGTAGGAACTAGCGGGGGGAAGGGAGATACGCAGTATTTT. Encoded protein: CASSVGTSGGKGDTQYF.

The V and J genes are TRBV6-1 and TRBJ2-2, with TRBD1 matching over 7 bases. The length of the CDR3 is 16 residues. Germline CDR1 reads MNHNS; CDR2 reads SASEGT. Trimming removed 0 bases from V and 5 bases from J; junction bases left unmatched: 6. CDR3 residues: CASSEAGQVETGELFF. The CDR3 DNA reads as TGTGCCAGCAGTGAAGCAGGACAGGTAGAGACCGGGGAGCTGTTTTTT.

The CDR3 DNA follows: TGTGCCAGCAGCTCGGTTGAGACCCAGGGGCGATTAGATGGCTACACCTTC. This encodes CASSSVETQGRLDGYTF. The rearrangement links TRBV7-9 to TRBJ1-2; the D gene is possibly TRBD1 (6 bases). With 4 bases removed from V and 6 bases from J, the gap between germline ends came to 24 bases. Germline-derived CDR1 and CDR2 are SEHNR and FQNEAQ (reference sequence). CDR3 length equals 17 residues.

The chain uses TRBV9 and TRBJ2-3, with 11 bases lining up with TRBD2. The CDR3 totals 18 residues. Germline lookup yields CDR1 SGDLS and CDR2 YYNGEE. V trimming: 0 bases; J trimming: 5 bases; junction bases outside the gene matches: 11. The CDR3 loop reads CASSVGPSLAGAKDTQYF. The DNA of the CDR3 is TGTGCCAGCAGCGTAGGCCCCTCACTAGCGGGAGCGAAAGATACGCAGTATTTT. The complete variable domain, with remaining parts taken from reference TRBV9 and TRBJ2-3, reads DSGVTQTPKHLITATGQRVTLRCSPRSGDLSVYWYQQSLDQGLQFLIQYYNGEERAKGNILERFSAQQFPDLHSELNLSSLELGDSALYFCASSVGPSLAGAKDTQYFGPGTRLTVL.

This clone has a single count. The V gene is TRBV6-5, the J gene TRBJ2-7; the match to TRBD1 covers 9 bases. After removal of 8 bases from V and 3 bases from J, the junction contained 8 bases not matched to a gene. Looked up from germline, CDR1 is MNHEY and CDR2 is SVGAGI. This CDR3 has 14 amino acids. The CDR3 nucleotides are TGTGCCAGCCGCCGGGGGACAGGGTTCTACGAGCAGTACTTC. Its translation: CASRRGTGFYEQYF.

The V gene is TRBV25-1, the J gene TRBJ2-7, with 11 bases that match TRBD2. The germline CDR1 and CDR2 sequences are MGHDK and SYGVNS. CDR3 length: 15 amino acids. V dropped 3 bases and J dropped 4; count of bases not matched to a gene: 5. The CDR3 DNA reads as TGTGCCAGCAGTGAGGGACTAGCGGATATATACGAGCAGTACTTC. Translation: CASSEGLADIYEQYF.

The sample holds a few counts of this clone. This chain joins TRBV2 and TRBJ2-7, with a tentative D call TRBD2 (5 bases). V lost 1 base, J lost 6 bases, and 13 bases lay in between. The CDR3 has 14 residues. Germline V gene data show CDR1 as SNHLY and CDR2 as FYNNEI. The CDR3 sequence: CASSEVRDRGEQYF. CDR3 bases: TGTGCCAGCAGTGAAGTTCGGGATCGCGGCGAGCAGTACTTC.

The gene calls are TRBV6-1 and TRBJ2-1; 9 bases match TRBD2. Germline V gives CDR1 MNHNS, CDR2 SASEGT. V lost 3 bases and J lost 4; bases outside the gene matches: 7. The CDR3 covers 16 residues. The CDR3 region is CASSDRLAEMYNEQFF. As DNA, the CDR3 is TGTGCCAGCAGTGACCGACTAGCGGAGATGTACAATGAGCAGTTCTTC.

The chain links TRBV6-1 to TRBJ1-1, with 7 positions matching TRBD1. CDR3 size: 13 residues. J gave up 11 bases and V 5 bases, and 11 bases lay outside the gene matches. Germline values: CDR1 MNHNS, CDR2 SASEGT. The CDR3 DNA is TGTGCCAGCAGTTCTGGACAGGACTTATGGGCTTTCTTT. Encoded protein: CASSSGQDLWAFF.

In the case of this clone: Other DNA sequences from this sample encode an identical CDR3 as well. This rearrangement joins TRBV7-2 to TRBJ2-5; weak D call: TRBD2 (6 bases). From germline, CDR1 is SGHTA and CDR2 FQGNSA. The V end was cut by 6 bases, the J end by 2 bases, with 10 bases between. This CDR3 region has 13 residues. The DNA for the CDR3 is TGTGCCAGCAGATGGGGGGTTCAAGAGACCCAGTACTTC. This gives the protein CASRWGVQETQYF.

This rearrangement joins TRBV11-2 to TRBJ2-2, with D possibly matching TRBD1 (6 bases). Germline V CDR1 and CDR2: SGHAT, FQNNGV. Trimming shortened V by 3 bases and J by 5 bases, and 10 bases separated the two germline ends. This CDR3 spans 14 amino acids. The CDR3 region is CASSLTTGTGELFF. The CDR3 region has the DNA TGTGCCAGCAGCTTGACTACAGGGACCGGGGAGCTGTTTTTT. The complete variable domain, with remaining parts taken from reference TRBV11-2 and TRBJ2-2, reads EAGVAQSPRYKIIEKRQSVAFWCNPISGHATLYWYQQILGQGPKLLIQFQNNGVVDDSQLPKDRFSAERLKGVDSTLKIQPAKLEDSAVYLCASSLTTGTGELFFGEGSRLTVL.

The chain couples TRBV6-5 to TRBJ2-5, with 7 bases fitting TRBD2. Germline loops: CDR1 MNHEY, CDR2 SVGAGI. V shed 7 bases and J 2 bases; nucleotides not matched to a gene: 4. The CDR3 is 13 residues long. The DNA of the CDR3 is TGTGCCAGCACACTAGCGCCTCAAGAGACCCAGTACTTC. It yields the protein CASTLAPQETQYF.

This clone has just one count. The chain uses TRBV5-1 and TRBJ1-1, with D unresolved. This CDR3 has 15 residues. The V gene's germline CDR1 is SGHRS and CDR2 YFSETQ. V was pared by 1 base and J by 1 base, with 11 bases between. CDR3 DNA: TGCGCCAGCAGCTTGTCCCAGAGTGGGAACACTGAAGCTTTCTTT. Translating it yields CASSLSQSGNTEAFF.

Concerning this clone itself: This CDR3 is also generated by other DNA sequences in the sample. The V gene is TRBV2, the J gene TRBJ1-2; 11 positions agree with TRBD1. With V trimmed by 6 bases and J by 7 bases, 7 bases remained unmatched. CDR3 size: 14 residues. Germline-derived CDR1 and CDR2 are SNHLY and FYNNEI. The CDR3 protein is CASSPGQGVGGYTF. The CDR3 coding sequence is TGTGCCAGCAGCCCGGGACAGGGGGTCGGTGGCTACACCTTC.

Regarding this clone: Other DNA variants within this sample encode the same CDR3. The J gene is TRBJ2-7, the V gene TRBV28, with 7 bases lining up with TRBD1. Germline V CDR1 and CDR2: MDHEN, SYDVKM. This CDR3 comprises 13 residues. J gave up 3 bases and V 3 bases, and 2 bases lay outside the gene matches. In DNA, the CDR3 is TGTGCCAGCAGTTTGCGACAGGGCTACGAGCAGTACTTC. It encodes CASSLRQGYEQYF.

The chain recombines TRBV10-3 with TRBJ1-2, with TRBD1 matching 8 bases. Unmatched junction bases numbered 2, after V lost 4 bases and J lost 4 bases. Germline CDR1 and CDR2: ENHRY and SYGVKD. The CDR3 sequence is 13 residues long. CDR3 amino acids: CAISAGQAYGYTF. CDR3 coding DNA: TGTGCCATCAGTGCGGGACAGGCCTATGGCTACACCTTC.